The sequence of this T cell receptor (beta chain) was determined in a study of Graves' ophthalmopathy and Graves' hyperthyroidism. Study as a whole: Specimen type is peripheral blood, obtained at initial diagnosis before any treatment.

Every ophthalmopathy donor presented moderate-to-severe activity, CAS ≥3, NOSPECS ≥4 and duration under 3 months. Thyroid ultrasound, orbital computed tomography, TRAb, serum thyroxine and clinical symptoms formed the basis of diagnosis. The PBMC fraction was derived from more than 8 ml of fresh peripheral blood. Transcripts of RNA were the source for amplifying TCR beta CDR3 regions. An opening RT-PCR round employed HTBI primers and preceded a second-round multiplex PCR. A single record per CDR3 protein comes from TCRdb applying MiXCR to the multiplex PCR reads. The sample carries roughly 700,000 distinct CDR3 sequences, 35% to 50% recorded once. This CDR3 is built from 14 residues. The germline V gene has CDR1 DFQATT and CDR2 SNEGSKA (reference sequence). V trimming: 6 bases; J trimming: 3 bases; junction bases outside the gene matches: 10.

Sequencing was done on a sample of peripheral blood. The TCR originated in an adult man with Graves' ophthalmopathy. The chain has TRBV20-1 and TRBJ2-7, with 8 positions matching TRBD2. The CDR3 sequence is CSAPRAGVGYEQYF. The CDR3 region has the DNA TGCAGTGCGCCTAGAGCGGGGGTCGGCTACGAGCAGTACTTC.